This T cell receptor beta chain was obtained from a study of beta chain features in type 1 diabetes. Expressed TCRB transcripts were sequenced after all isolated RNA was converted to cDNA. The repertoire was sequenced with immunoSEQ multiplex PCR; TCRdb's copy has only in-frame clones and lacks some. The table includes approximately 150,000 clones, 10% to 15% detected once. This clone has a handful of counts. Its antigen is not known. Study-level points and caveats: In all four CD4+ subsets, TCRB CDR3 length was significantly, moderately reduced in type 1 diabetes. PCR could preferentially amplify shorter templates, alike in patients and controls.

This CDR3 has 13 residues. Trimming cost V 1 base and J 5 bases, with 8 bases left between them. Germline loops: CDR1 SGHAT, CDR2 FQNNGV. This receptor was identified in a man aged 18 to 35 with type 1 diabetes. The sample was central memory CD4+ T cells from blood. This chain links TRBV11-2 with TRBJ2-5; D not resolved. The CDR3 spells CASSLAQVETQYF. CDR3 DNA sequence: TGTGCCAGCAGCTTAGCGCAGGTTGAGACCCAGTACTTC.